This T cell receptor beta chain was sequenced during a study of blood T cell repertoires in COVID-19. Background on the study: Acute-phase and convalescent COVID-19 samples originated in the United States, Italy and Spain. T cells, B-cell-depleted T cells, or PBMCs supplied cDNA or gDNA.

The authors' processing: For nucleated cells, counts were estimated from reference gene primer amplification. TCRdb's table, derived via immunoSEQ multiplex PCR, lists solely in-frame clones and lacks some. V and J calls and clone size are those listed in that table; D and trimming were worked out from the DNA. The sample gives about 400,000 clones, around 87% of which show up once; 3% is in the top ten. This clonotype was sampled from a human donor in a cohort sampled during active COVID-19. Input material: peripheral blood.

CDR3 sequence: CASSFEGTVTYNEQFF. DNA of the CDR3: TGTGCCAGCAGCTTTGAGGGTACGGTTACCTACAATGAGCAGTTCTTC. The rearrangement links TRBV7-2 to TRBJ2-1; maybe TRBD2 (5 bases). CDR1 and CDR2 from the germline V gene are SGHTA and FQGNSA. The CDR3 length is 16 residues. V lost 3 bases, J lost 2 bases, and 14 bases lay in between.